The sequence of this T cell receptor (beta chain) was determined in a study of human T cells and chemical hapten exposure. The length of the CDR3 is 15 residues. Germline assignment: CDR1 DFQATT and CDR2 SNEGSKA (reference sequence). The germline V and J ends were trimmed by 1 base and 2 bases, with 9 bases remaining between them. Total RNA was isolated from unfractionated whole blood. TCRdb independently ran MiXCR on the 5' RACE reads; one entry per CDR3 protein. Counted here are 120,000 to 150,000 distinct CDR3 sequences, about 4.3% occurring once; the ten biggest clones make up more than 1.2%. Study outcomes and limitations: After DPC sensitization, TCRs above 1 in 1000 frequency showed no change.

This clonotype was counted many times. Its antigen is not known. This receptor was obtained from a female donor in good health. The chain couples TRBV20-1 to TRBJ1-6; no definite D call. In nucleotides, the CDR3 is TGCAGTGCTAGAGGAGGACGGGCCTATAATTCACCCCTCCACTTT. As protein: CSARGGRAYNSPLHF.